The T cell receptor beta chain under discussion was sequenced for a study of CD8 T cells in Susac syndrome. This CDR3 has 16 residues. The germline V gene has CDR1 MNHEY and CDR2 SVGAGI. Trimming removed 2 bases from V and 2 bases from J, with 14 bases in between. Reverse transcription of about 0.5 to 1 ug RNA was carried out with random hexamers. TCRdb itself ran the immunoSEQ multiplex PCR reads through MiXCR, one entry per CDR3 protein. The profile shows around 300,000 distinct CDR3 sequences, roughly 85% of them singletons. The sequence came from a human donor with multiple sclerosis. This chain links TRBV6-5 with TRBJ2-3; possibly TRBD2 for D (5 bases). The sequenced sample consisted of CD8+ T cells from PBMCs. DNA for the CDR3: TGTGCCAGCAGTTACCCTAGCAACGGATTCACAGATACGCAGTATTTT. Protein product: CASSYPSNGFTDTQYF.